Listed below are T cell receptor beta chains from one sample, sequenced in a study of T cell repertoires in cytomegalovirus infection. Their antigen targets remain unknown. TCRdb reprocessed the reads with MiXCR, giving one entry per CDR3 protein. The repertoire holds 69,000 or so distinct CDR3 sequences, with around 27% as singletons. Material: CD8+ T cells from cultured PBMCs, obtained from culture after CMV antigen stimulation. These receptors came from a human donor in good health (CMV status not recorded). Some clones in this sample may be carry-over from other donors' samples. CDR3s include the opening cysteine and the closing phenylalanine or tryptophan. A D gene is named only where the DNA matches it firmly. The size entry is marked missing in some rows and otherwise reads once, few, many or a size class.

size: .
V: TRBV11-2
D: .
J: TRBJ1-6
DNA: TGTGCCAGCAGCTTAGTAGCGGATGGGAATTCACCCCTCCACTTT
CDR3: CASSLVADGNSPLHF

size: few
V: TRBV5-1
D: .
J: TRBJ1-1
DNA: TGCGCCAGCAGCTTGGAAGGTTGGACTGAAGCTTTCTTT
CDR3: CASSLEGWTEAFF

size: .
V: TRBV6-5
D: .
J: TRBJ1-3
DNA: TGTGCCAGCTCACTGGGGATAGCTGGAAACACCATATATTTT
CDR3: CASSLGIAGNTIYF

size: few
V: TRBV7-4
D: TRBD2
J: TRBJ2-7
DNA: TGTGCCAGCAGCTTAGGAGCGGGGGGGCCAATGAACGAGCAGTACTTC
CDR3: CASSLGAGGPMNEQYF

size: few
V: TRBV19
D: .
J: TRBJ2-7
DNA: TGTGCCAGTAGTATAGGGCCTGCCGGAGAGCAGTACTTC
CDR3: CASSIGPAGEQYF

size: .
V: TRBV6-1
D: TRBD2
J: TRBJ2-3
DNA: TGTGCCAGCGGGACTAGCGGGGACACAGATACGCAGTATTTT
CDR3: CASGTSGDTDTQYF

size: .
V: TRBV12-3/TRBV12-4
D: .
J: TRBJ2-1
DNA: TGTGCCAGCAGACCTCCGACACAGCTATCGGGTGAGCAGTTCTTC
CDR3: CASRPPTQLSGEQFF

size: .
V: TRBV4-1
D: TRBD1
J: TRBJ2-3
DNA: TGCGCCAGCAGCCAGGCCGGGACAGGGCTGTTGGATACGCAGTATTTT
CDR3: CASSQAGTGLLDTQYF

size: few
V: TRBV27
D: .
J: TRBJ2-7
DNA: TGTGCCAGCAGTTTATCCGGGGTAGGCTACGAGCAGTACTTC
CDR3: CASSLSGVGYEQYF

size: .
V: TRBV4-1
D: .
J: TRBJ2-1
DNA: TGCGCCAGCAGCCAAGAAAGAATCGGCGACGAGCAGTTCTTC
CDR3: CASSQERIGDEQFF

size: .
V: TRBV4-2
D: .
J: TRBJ2-1
DNA: TGTGCCAGCAGCCAAGAACTAGCCATCTACAATGAGCAGTTCTTC
CDR3: CASSQELAIYNEQFF

size: few
V: TRBV7-8
D: .
J: TRBJ1-6
DNA: TGTGCCAGCAGCTTAGAGGCACCCGGACAGTCCGGGTCACCCCTCCACTTT
CDR3: CASSLEAPGQSGSPLHF

size: .
V: TRBV20-1
D: .
J: TRBJ2-7
DNA: TGCAGTGCCTCCTCCGGGGAGTCGGGCTACGAGCAGTACTTC
CDR3: CSASSGESGYEQYF

size: .
V: TRBV11-3
D: TRBD2
J: TRBJ2-3
DNA: TGTGCCAGCACCAGGTGGGGCGGAGGAGCGGGGGGGCAGACAGATACGCAGTATTTT
CDR3: CASTRWGGGAGGQTDTQYF

size: .
V: TRBV7-9
D: TRBD1
J: TRBJ2-3
DNA: TGTGCCAGCAGCCTCCGGACAGGGGGCACAGATACGCAGTATTTT
CDR3: CASSLRTGGTDTQYF

size: .
V: TRBV19
D: TRBD1
J: TRBJ1-6
DNA: TGTGCCAGTACTCCGGACAGGGGAATGTTTTCACCCCTCCACTTT
CDR3: CASTPDRGMFSPLHF

size: many
V: TRBV11-2
D: .
J: TRBJ1-6
DNA: TGTGCCAGCAGTCGAGCGGGTAATAATTCACCCCTCCACTTT
CDR3: CASSRAGNNSPLHF

size: .
V: TRBV9
D: .
J: TRBJ2-2
DNA: TGTGCCAGCAGCGTAGCTGAGGGGTCCGGGGAGCTGTTTTTT
CDR3: CASSVAEGSGELFF

size: .
V: TRBV27
D: TRBD1
J: TRBJ2-1
DNA: TGTGCCAGCAGTTTATTCGGGACAGGGGTGGACAATGAGCAGTTCTTC
CDR3: CASSLFGTGVDNEQFF

size: few
V: TRBV15
D: .
J: TRBJ1-1
DNA: TGTGCCACCAGCAGAGGGTCAGGGGCGAACACTGAAGCTTTCTTT
CDR3: CATSRGSGANTEAFF

size: few
V: TRBV12-3/TRBV12-4
D: .
J: TRBJ1-5
DNA: TGTGCCAGCAGCTCCTCTGGGCCCCAGCATTTT
CDR3: CASSSSGPQHF

size: .
V: TRBV7-6
D: .
J: TRBJ1-2
DNA: TGTGCCAGCAGCTTGGGGCAGAGCTATGGCTACACCTTC
CDR3: CASSLGQSYGYTF

size: few
V: TRBV6-2/TRBV6-3
D: .
J: TRBJ2-5
DNA: TGTGCCAGCAGTGCCCAAACCCAAGAGACCCAGTACTTC
CDR3: CASSAQTQETQYF

size: many
V: TRBV14
D: .
J: TRBJ1-6
DNA: TGTGCCAGCAGCCCCCGACAGGTCCGGGTGAGGTCACCCCTCCACTTT
CDR3: CASSPRQVRVRSPLHF

size: few
V: TRBV6-1
D: .
J: TRBJ1-5
DNA: TGTGCCAGCAGTGAAAAGGGGTCAGACGGGCTCATGCGGCAGCCCCAGCATTTT
CDR3: CASSEKGSDGLMRQPQHF

size: many
V: TRBV4-1
D: TRBD2
J: TRBJ2-7
DNA: TGCGCCAGCAGCCAAGATCAACTAGCGGGAGCCTACGAGCAGTACTTC
CDR3: CASSQDQLAGAYEQYF

size: few
V: TRBV27
D: .
J: TRBJ2-1
DNA: TGTGCCAGCAGTTTACTCGGTCGGTCAGGTGAGCAGTTCTTC
CDR3: CASSLLGRSGEQFF

size: many
V: TRBV4-1
D: .
J: TRBJ2-5
DNA: TGCGCCAGCAGCCACCCCCCCTGGTACCAAGAGACCCAGTACTTC
CDR3: CASSHPPWYQETQYF

size: few
V: TRBV7-6
D: .
J: TRBJ2-7
DNA: TGTGCCAGCAGAGGACTCGACTACGAGCAGTACTTC
CDR3: CASRGLDYEQYF